These 5 T cell receptor beta chains were all obtained from the same sample, sequenced in a study of cytomegalovirus exposure and HLA in healthy donors. PCR used 60 Vbeta primers and 13 Jbeta primers. Method: immunoSEQ multiplex PCR; TCRdb's copy keeps in-frame clones and lacks some. The repertoire table contains 150,000 to 200,000 clones. Sequenced: PBMCs. All receptors derive from a woman aged 55-75 years in good health and CMV-seronegative.

The gene calls are TRBV6-1 and TRBJ1-4; D possibly corresponds to TRBD1 (5 bases). V gave up 6 bases and J gave up 8 bases, with 13 bases separating them. Germline values: CDR1 MNHNS, CDR2 SASEGT. The CDR3 extends over 13 amino acids. The CDR3 spells CASRGPAGEKLFF. The CDR3 bases are TGTGCCAGCAGGGGGCCCGCGGGGGAAAAACTGTTTTTT.

The chain joins TRBV6-1 to TRBJ1-5; D not certain. Germline V gives CDR1 MNHNS, CDR2 SASEGT. Between the trimmed V and J ends, which lost 2 bases and 11 bases, there was a span of 13 bases. The CDR3 totals 13 residues. DNA of the CDR3: TGTGCCAGCAGTGAAATCCTGGAGGGTACCCAGCATTTT. It encodes CASSEILEGTQHF.

The rearrangement uses TRBV19 and TRBJ2-1, with 7 bases lining up with TRBD2. This CDR3 is 14 amino acids long. Germline CDR1 is LNHDA and CDR2 is SQIVND (reference sequence). J lost 2 bases, V lost 4 bases, and 2 bases had no gene match. CDR3 DNA sequence: TGTGCCAGTAGTAGGGGGAGGGCCTACAATGAGCAGTTCTTC. Translated: CASSRGRAYNEQFF.

V and J are TRBV5-6 and TRBJ2-7, with a possible D match to TRBD2 (6 bases). The CDR3 has 14 amino acids. Germline CDR1 is SGHDT and CDR2 is YYEEEE. The V gene lost 4 bases and the J gene lost 3 bases, with 14 bases spanning the gap. Here the CDR3 reads CASSPSARFYEQYF. CDR3 bases: TGTGCCAGCAGCCCTAGCGCCAGATTCTACGAGCAGTACTTC.

The V call is TRBV18, the J call TRBJ2-1; maybe TRBD2 (6 bases). Between the trimmed V and J ends, which lost 2 bases and 2 bases, there was a span of 10 bases. CDR3 length: 15 residues. Germline V gene data show CDR1 as KGHSH and CDR2 as LQKENI. CDR3 DNA: TGTGCCAGCTCACCAGGAGGGGCAACCTACAATGAGCAGTTCTTC. Protein sequence: CASSPGGATYNEQFF.